The clone carrying this T cell receptor beta chain appeared once. Its specificity is not known. The PCR contained 60 Vbeta and 13 Jbeta primers. Original processing notes: A follow-up analysis tallied around 80 million unique TCR beta chains, approximately 10 million shared. TCRdb's copy holds only in-frame clones and misses some; the assay was immunoSEQ multiplex PCR. V, J and clone size are taken as reported in that table, and D and trimming were inferred from the DNA itself. Of 150,000 to 200,000 clones listed, over 70% were seen once; the top ten hold about 15%. Trimming cost V 2 bases and J 7 bases; bases outside gene matches: 5. Germline lookup yields CDR1 MDHEN and CDR2 SYDVKM. The CDR3 totals 15 residues. This sample was taken from a study of cytomegalovirus exposure and HLA in healthy donors. Study-level results: Most CMV-associated TCR beta chains appeared HLA-restricted in a later analysis. Several of the most significant clusters appeared, in a later analysis, to be linked to common viral pathogens.

Sequencing used PBMCs. This sequence was found in a woman in her thirties or forties in good health and CMV-seronegative. The chain couples TRBV28 to TRBJ2-1; 10 bases are a match to TRBD1. The CDR3 loop reads CASSLGGQGSNEQFF. CDR3 bases: TGTGCCAGCAGTTTAGGGGGACAGGGGTCTAATGAGCAGTTCTTC.